These 24 T cell receptor beta chains were sequenced from one sample in a study of patients and donors after allogeneic stem cell transplantation (dated by TCRdb to between 2020 and 2021). Receptor libraries were prepared by RT-PCR. Sequenced using a NextSeq 550. The raw public reads went through TCRdb reprocessing: fastp at Q25, MiXCR clone calling, in-frame beta chains kept. Duplicate CDR3 protein sequences are folded into a single record with the most common DNA and genes. The sample table records about a million distinct CDR3 sequences; over 15% of these occur just once. The ten biggest clones cover 6% of the sample. Sequenced input: blood, either unsorted or a sorted T cell fraction (not recorded which). All receptors come from a human donor who was either an allogeneic HSCT recipient or a stem cell or donor lymphocyte infusion donor (not recorded which). It is not recorded whose cells these are; they may come from a transplant donor.

V and J are TRBV30 and TRBJ2-2, with 7 bases lining up with TRBD2. The CDR3 extends over 11 amino acids. Germline-derived CDR1 and CDR2 are GTSNPN and SVGIG (reference sequence). V dropped 5 bases and J dropped 7; count of bases not matched to a gene: 1. The CDR3 nucleotides are TGTGCCTGGGGGAGGGGCGGGGAGCTGTTTTTT. Its translation: CAWGRGGELFF.

V usage is TRBV18 and J usage is TRBJ2-1, with D perhaps matching TRBD2 (6 bases). V was trimmed by 4 bases and J by 3 bases, leaving 19 bases between them. Germline CDR1 KGHSH, CDR2 LQKENI. The CDR3 runs 17 residues. The CDR3: CASSLSAGGGNYNEQFF. CDR3 nucleotides: TGTGCCAGCTCACTCTCAGCGGGTGGGGGGAACTACAATGAGCAGTTCTTC.

The chain employs TRBV20-1 and TRBJ2-3, with D possibly being TRBD2 (5 bases). V gave up 0 bases and J gave up 6 bases, with 16 bases separating them. From germline, CDR1 is DFQATT and CDR2 SNEGSKA (reference sequence). This CDR3 is 15 amino acids long. CDR3 coding DNA: TGCAGTGCTAGAGATCTGACTACCCCGTCCGATACGCAGTATTTT. Translated, it gives CSARDLTTPSDTQYF.

The rearrangement links TRBV9 to TRBJ1-2; 9 bases align to TRBD1. CDR1 SGDLS and CDR2 YYNGEE come from the germline V gene. Losses at the gene ends were 3 bases for V and 0 bases for J; bases not matched to a gene: 3. The CDR3 has 15 residues. Here the CDR3 DNA reads TGTGCCAGCAGCGCATACAGGGGGCCTAACTATGGCTACACCTTC. It yields the protein CASSAYRGPNYGYTF.

In this sample, this clonotype turned up a few times. The rearrangement links TRBV10-3 to TRBJ1-1; no clear D. CDR1 ENHRY and CDR2 SYGVKD come from the germline V gene. The germline V and J ends were trimmed by 5 bases and 0 bases, with 7 bases remaining between them. The CDR3 sequence is 13 residues long. The CDR3 nucleotides read TGTGCCATCAGTCCGGTCCTGAACACTGAAGCTTTCTTT. This sequence encodes CAISPVLNTEAFF.

This clonotype showed up just a few times. The chain joins TRBV24-1 to TRBJ1-4; D unresolved. V shed 4 bases and J shed 2 bases, with 10 bases lying between them. This CDR3 is 15 amino acids long. Germline loops: CDR1 KGHDR, CDR2 SFDVKD. DNA of the CDR3: TGTGCCACCAGTGACCCGGACGGGACTAATGAAAAACTGTTTTTT. It specifies CATSDPDGTNEKLFF.

This chain connects TRBV20-1 to TRBJ2-5; D may be TRBD2 (5 bases). From germline, CDR1 is DFQATT and CDR2 SNEGSKA (reference sequence). With 5 bases removed from V and 2 bases from J, the gap between germline ends came to 15 bases. The CDR3 loop spans 14 amino acids. The CDR3 loop reads CSAPDFSEQETQYF. The CDR3 bases are TGCAGTGCTCCCGATTTTAGCGAGCAAGAGACCCAGTACTTC.

On this clonotype itself: An end of the junction differs from the germline gene, which may be a read error. V is TRBV5-1 and J is TRBJ2-1, with TRBD2 identical over 8 bases. CDR1 is SGHRS, CDR2 YFSETQ, per germline. The CDR3 is 16 amino acids. As DNA, the CDR3 is TGCGCCAGCGGCTTGGCCGGCGGGGGGCGATACAATGAGCAGTTCTTC. It codes for CASGLAGGGRYNEQFF.

The J gene is TRBJ2-3, the V gene TRBV5-1, with D perhaps TRBD1 or TRBD2 (5 bases each). This CDR3 is 18 amino acids long. Germline loops: CDR1 SGHRS, CDR2 YFSETQ. V shed 3 bases and J shed 3 bases, with 23 bases lying between them. The CDR3 DNA reads as TGCGCCAGCAGCTCACGCCCCCCGGGACCAGAACTGACAGATACGCAGTATTTT. Translating gives CASSSRPPGPELTDTQYF.

The chain is built from TRBV6-5 and TRBJ2-2; TRBD2 matches 8 bases. The CDR3 runs 14 residues. Germline loops: CDR1 MNHEY, CDR2 SVGAGI. The ends lost 2 bases at V and 8 bases at J; junction bases unmatched: 4. The CDR3 coding sequence is TGTGCCAGCAGTTACAACGGGGGGGCGGGGGAGCTGTTTTTT. It is translated as CASSYNGGAGELFF.

This rearrangement joins TRBV27 to TRBJ2-7, with D possibly being TRBD2 (6 bases). Germline V gene lookup returns CDR1 MNHEY and CDR2 SMNVEV (reference sequence). The V end lost 5 bases, the J end lost 4 bases, and 15 bases lay between the germline ends. This CDR3 is built from 14 residues. The CDR3 here is CASSPGLHPYEQYF. CDR3 DNA: TGTGCCAGCAGTCCGGGACTCCACCCGTACGAGCAGTACTTC.

The CDR3 region is CASSLGLRDTQYF. In nucleotides, the CDR3 is TGTGCCAGCAGTTTAGGTTTACGAGATACGCAGTATTTT. The J gene is TRBJ2-3, the V gene TRBV12-3 or TRBV12-4; no reliable D call. The V and J ends lost 1 base and 5 bases respectively, with 7 bases between them. The CDR3 totals 13 residues.

Remarks on this clonotype: An end of the junction differs from the germline gene, which may be a read error. V and J are TRBV24-1 and TRBJ2-1; TRBD2 agrees at 8 bases. The CDR3 contains 16 residues. Germline V gene data show CDR1 as KGHDR and CDR2 as SFDVKD. CDR3 loop: CATSDLTAGAYNEQFF. DNA of the CDR3: TGTGCCACCAGTGATTTGACAGCGGGAGCCTATAATGAGCAGTTCTTC.

This chain connects TRBV5-6 to TRBJ2-7, with 8 bases identical to TRBD1. The germline V gene has CDR1 SGHDT and CDR2 YYEEEE. This CDR3 has 15 amino acids. V dropped 4 bases and J dropped 3; count of bases not matched to a gene: 9. CDR3 DNA: TGTGCCAGCAGCGGCGCCGGGACAGGAAACTACGAGCAGTACTTC. Translating it yields CASSGAGTGNYEQYF.

This clonotype was found a few times. The rearrangement uses TRBV6-1 and TRBJ2-7, with 13 bases that match TRBD2. V shed 6 bases and J 6 bases; nucleotides not matched to a gene: 8. CDR3 length: 15 amino acids. Per the germline V gene, CDR1 is MNHNS and CDR2 is SASEGT. The CDR3 here is CASRIGLAGVSEQYF. The CDR3 DNA follows: TGTGCCAGCAGAATCGGACTAGCGGGAGTTTCCGAGCAGTACTTC.

The chain combines TRBV12-3 or TRBV12-4 with TRBJ2-7; TRBD1 might be the D (5 bases). This CDR3 region has 14 residues. The V end was cut by 2 bases, the J end by 2 bases, with 10 bases between. The CDR3 sequence is CASSLNNRPYEQYF. The CDR3 nucleotides are TGTGCCAGCAGTTTAAATAACAGGCCCTACGAGCAGTACTTC.

V gene TRBV4-1 combines with J gene TRBJ2-2, with 7 bases lining up with TRBD1. The CDR3 is 17 residues long. The V segment lost 3 bases and the J segment 0 bases; nucleotides outside the gene matches: 7. CDR1 and CDR2 from the germline V gene are MGHRA and YSYEKL. This chain's CDR3 is CASSHDPQGANTGELFF. The CDR3 coding sequence is TGCGCCAGCAGCCATGACCCGCAGGGGGCGAACACCGGGGAGCTGTTTTTT.

This clonotype has more than one count but fewer than ten. The rearrangement uses TRBV12-3 or TRBV12-4 and TRBJ2-1; perhaps TRBD1 as D (5 bases). V lost 2 bases and J lost 5, with 19 bases in between. This CDR3 comprises 17 residues. For the CDR3, the DNA is TGTGCCAGCAGTTTATGGAAAATCAGGGTTCAAGACAATGAGCAGTTCTTC. It specifies CASSLWKIRVQDNEQFF.

The chain has TRBV7-9 and TRBJ1-2; possible D gene TRBD1, 5 bases. The V gene lost 5 bases and the J gene lost 11 bases, with 12 bases spanning the gap. The CDR3 is 11 residues long. Germline assignment: CDR1 SEHNR and CDR2 FQNEAQ (reference sequence). The CDR3 nucleotides read TGTGCCAGCAGCCGAACAGGTTTTTACACCTTC. Its translation is CASSRTGFYTF.

The rearrangement joins TRBV5-1 to TRBJ2-2; 7 bases match TRBD2. Germline V gene sequence: CDR1 SGHRS, CDR2 YFSETQ. CDR3 length equals 18 residues. J lost 8 bases, V lost 1 base, and 17 bases had no gene match. CDR3 loop: CASSLTRIGSGITGELFF. DNA for the CDR3: TGCGCCAGCAGCTTGACTCGAATCGGAAGCGGGATAACGGGGGAGCTGTTTTTT.

The table lists this clonotype with a few counts. The chain links TRBV4-2 to TRBJ2-1; 10 nucleotides align to TRBD2. The V gene's germline CDR1 is LGHNA and CDR2 YNFKEQ. The V gene end was trimmed by 1 base and the J gene end by 8 bases; junction bases not matched to a gene: 14. The CDR3 extends over 18 amino acids. This chain's CDR3 is CASSQVRSGGALGDEQFF. The CDR3 DNA is TGTGCCAGCAGCCAAGTGAGGAGCGGGGGGGCCCTGGGAGATGAGCAGTTCTTC.

This clonotype was seen a few times. The chain is built from TRBV3-1 and TRBJ2-1; no reliable D call. V gave up 0 bases and J gave up 0 bases, with 6 bases separating them. Germline CDR1 and CDR2: LGHDT and YNNKEL (reference sequence). This CDR3 has 15 residues. CDR3 nucleotide sequence: TGTGCCAGCAGCCAAGATGCGAGCTCCTACAATGAGCAGTTCTTC. Its translation is CASSQDASSYNEQFF.

J is TRBJ2-1 and V is TRBV5-1; 14 nucleotides match TRBD2. The CDR3 is 16 residues long. Germline V gene sequence: CDR1 SGHRS, CDR2 YFSETQ. Trimming at V came to 2 bases and at J to 8 bases, leaving 6 bases not matched to a gene. The CDR3 here is CASSFGLAGGWDEQFF. The CDR3 DNA follows: TGCGCCAGCAGCTTTGGACTAGCGGGAGGTTGGGATGAGCAGTTCTTC.

The rearrangement uses TRBV12-3 or TRBV12-4 and TRBJ1-1, with D possibly matching TRBD1 (6 bases). V lost 5 bases and J lost 3, with 16 bases in between. The CDR3 extends over 15 amino acids. CDR3 coding DNA: TGTGCCAGCAGTCATGGGGGGGGCAGGGACACTGAAGCTTTCTTT. Translated: CASSHGGGRDTEAFF.